Listed here is a single TCR beta chain. What it binds is not known. These data belong to a study of Ad26.COV2.S vaccination and SARS-CoV-2 variants. Whole-study context: Once or twice, 56 days apart, Ad26.COV2.S was delivered intramuscularly. General study results and limits: People who got the vaccine or the placebo had similar non-spike TCR breadth.

Noted treatment: some 20 received Ad26.COV2.S at low or high dose, single or two shots; about five received placebo; per-sample allocation not given. Following the first vaccine or placebo injection, samples were taken on day 63. Profiled with immunoSEQ multiplex PCR; TCRdb holds only in-frame clones, not every one. The sample records about 350,000 clones, 86% being singletons. The CDR3 length is 15 residues. V was pared by 1 base and J by 0 bases, with 9 bases between. Germline V gene sequence: CDR1 SGHDN, CDR2 FVKESK. The chain uses TRBV14 and TRBJ2-5; D gene unclear. The source of this sequence is a person aged 18-60 years who received the Ad26.COV2.S COVID-19 vaccine or a placebo. This sample comprised peripheral blood, obtained in a trial of Ad26.COV2.S vaccine versus placebo. The CDR3 coding sequence is TGTGCCAGCAGCCAAGTGAACTGGTACCAAGAGACCCAGTACTTC. This codes for CASSQVNWYQETQYF.